This T cell receptor beta chain is from a study of blood T cells in healthy people across ages. Regarding the study as a whole: Observed TCR beta diversity per million T cells went down as age went up. This fall followed a roughly linear course with age.

Sample-barcoded 5' priming and a J-beta primer mix drove a second PCR of 7 to 11 cycles. Each CDR3 protein gets one entry after TCRdb re-called the 5' RACE reads with MiXCR. The table records more than 900,000 distinct CDR3 sequences, 20% to 25% of them present only once. Deletions cut 7 bases from V and 7 bases from J, with 22 bases between. The CDR3 contains 15 residues. Germline V gives CDR1 LNHDA, CDR2 SQIVND (reference sequence). This clonotype turned up a few times. The antigen is not known. These sequences were also reported in another study, on T cells of mothers and their children.

Sequencing was performed on blood. This receptor was taken from a girl aged 2-10 years in good health. This chain connects TRBV19 to TRBJ1-1; D is possibly TRBD1 (5 bases). CDR3 sequence (DNA): TGTGCCAGTAATCGACTCATAGGGGAGACTGGTGAAGCTTTCTTT. It specifies CASNRLIGETGEAFF.